The 22 T cell receptor beta chains below come from one sample, sequenced in a study of human T cells and chemical hapten exposure (dated by TCRdb to about 2021). Per the publication, the time point label means: patch test 3, about 24 weeks after DPC sensitization. The treatment or condition label of this sample denotes: therapeutic diphenylcyclopropenone sensitization with weekly scalp DPC. The library was made by RACE. Reads for this sample came from a NextSeq 500. TCRdb's own reprocessing of the public reads used fastp at Q25 and MiXCR and kept productive beta chains. Rows merge per CDR3 protein into single entries with the most common DNA and genes. Recorded for this sample are tens of thousands of distinct CDR3 sequences; 9.9% of them occurred a single time. The ten biggest clones cover roughly 15% of the sample. This material consisted of whole blood, taken in connection with sensitization to the hapten diphenylcyclopropenone (DPC). The receptors come from a woman aged 35 to 49 with alopecia areata. Some clones in this sample may be carry-over from other donors' samples.

This clonotype was counted at least ten times. The CDR3: CASSFRGLDSATQYF. CDR3 DNA sequence: TGTGCCAGCAGCTTCCGGGGACTTGACTCCGCTACGCAGTATTTT. This chain links TRBV6-5 with TRBJ2-3, with a tentative D call TRBD2 (6 bases). The V end lost 6 bases, the J end lost 8 bases, and 21 bases lay between the germline ends. There are 15 residues in the CDR3. The germline V gene has CDR1 MNHEY and CDR2 SVGAGI.

The V gene is TRBV6-1, the J gene TRBJ2-7; the D call may be TRBD1 or TRBD2 (5 bases each). V lost 3 bases to trimming and J lost 5 bases, with 17 bases between them. The V gene's germline CDR1 is MNHNS and CDR2 SASEGT. CDR3 size: 15 residues. Here the CDR3 reads CASSDKRGVKNEQYF. CDR3 DNA: TGTGCCAGCAGTGACAAGAGAGGGGTGAAAAACGAGCAGTACTTC.

The chain couples TRBV9 to TRBJ2-1, with D tentatively TRBD1 (6 bases). The ends were cut back, 3 bases at V and 2 bases at J, with 12 bases in the middle. Germline V gives CDR1 SGDLS, CDR2 YYNGEE. The CDR3 is 15 residues long. For the CDR3, the DNA is TGTGCCAGCAGCGCAACGACAGGAACCTACAATGAGCAGTTCTTC. It is translated as CASSATTGTYNEQFF.

The J gene is TRBJ1-2, the V gene TRBV11-1; TRBD1 agrees at 7 bases. The V gene's germline CDR1 is SGHAT and CDR2 FQDESV (reference sequence). The V segment lost 3 bases and the J segment 5 bases; nucleotides outside the gene matches: 6. The CDR3 sequence is 14 residues long. CDR3 DNA: TGTGCCAGCAGCTTCCGAGGACAGGATTATGGCTACACCTTC. Translating gives CASSFRGQDYGYTF.

In this sample, this clonotype turned up many times. The rearrangement links TRBV30 to TRBJ1-5; weak D call: TRBD1 (5 bases). The germline gives CDR1 GTSNPN, CDR2 SVGIG (reference sequence). The CDR3 has 13 residues. Trimming cost V 3 bases and J 7 bases, with 13 bases left between them. CDR3 sequence (DNA): TGTGCCTGGAGCCTACGGGGGAGGCAGCCCCAGCATTTT. It specifies CAWSLRGRQPQHF.

This clonotype was observed a handful of times. The chain carries TRBV6-6 and TRBJ1-1; D unclear. CDR1 and CDR2 (germline): MNHNY, SVGAGI (reference sequence). V lost 7 bases to trimming and J lost 1 base, with 16 bases between them. There are 15 residues in the CDR3. The CDR3 is CASTKETLRNTEAFF. CDR3 bases: TGTGCCAGCACAAAAGAGACGCTACGGAACACTGAAGCTTTCTTT.

Here the CDR3 reads CASSLSHKRFF. CDR3 coding DNA: TGTGCCAGCAGTTTATCACACAAGCGCTTTTTT. This chain uses TRBV28 with TRBJ1-4; no clear D. The CDR3 length is 11 residues. Germline V gene lookup returns CDR1 MDHEN and CDR2 SYDVKM. The germline V and J ends were trimmed by 1 base and 17 bases, with 11 bases remaining between them.

There are a few counts of this clonotype. The CDR3 DNA reads as TGTGCCAGCACTCTGGGTCGAGGGAATTCACCCCTCCACTTT. Encoded protein: CASTLGRGNSPLHF. V and J are TRBV6-2 or TRBV6-3 and TRBJ1-6; D gene uncertain. Trimming shortened V by 7 bases and J by 7 bases, and 14 bases separated the two germline ends. Looked up from germline, CDR1 is MNHEY and CDR2 is SVGEGT. There are 14 residues in the CDR3.

The table lists this clonotype with a few counts. The chain uses TRBV6-2 or TRBV6-3 and TRBJ1-1, with D hard to call. CDR1 and CDR2 from the germline V gene are MNHEY and SVGEGT. Trimming took off 0 bases at V and 3 bases at J, with 14 bases between the two ends. The length of the CDR3 is 16 residues. This CDR3 reads CASSYSMIRTDTEAFF. As DNA, the CDR3 is TGTGCCAGCAGTTACTCGATGATCCGAACGGACACTGAAGCTTTCTTT.

This clonotype came up a few times. V is TRBV7-9 and J is TRBJ2-7; D is possibly TRBD2 (6 bases). The CDR3 runs to 17 residues. V lost 5 bases to trimming and J lost 0 bases, with 20 bases between them. In germline, CDR1 is SEHNR, CDR2 FQNEAQ (reference sequence). CDR3 DNA sequence: TGTGCCAGCAGCCAAACCGCCAGCGGGCTGTCCTCCTACGAGCAGTACTTC. Its translation: CASSQTASGLSSYEQYF.

The chain joins TRBV4-1 to TRBJ1-5; 8 bases agree with TRBD1. The CDR3 runs to 15 residues. The J segment lost 5 bases and the V segment lost 4 bases, leaving 7 bases of the junction unmatched. Germline CDR1 and CDR2: MGHRA and YSYEKL. The CDR3 reads CASSRLTGDYQPQHF. Here the CDR3 DNA reads TGCGCCAGCAGCCGCCTGACAGGGGATTATCAGCCCCAGCATTTT.

This clonotype appeared many times. The chain employs TRBV29-1 and TRBJ1-1, with no clear D. Germline loops: CDR1 SQVTM, CDR2 ANQGSEA. There are 12 residues in the CDR3. The CDR3 sequence is CTGTKPGTEAFF. The CDR3 DNA is TGCACCGGAACAAAACCGGGCACTGAAGCTTTCTTT.

The chain couples TRBV12-3 or TRBV12-4 to TRBJ2-1, with 11 bases aligning to TRBD2. CDR3 length: 14 residues. V was clipped by 6 bases and J by 4 bases; unmatched bases: 2. Here the CDR3 reads CASSPSGGYNEQFF. DNA for the CDR3: TGTGCCAGCAGCCCTAGCGGGGGGTACAATGAGCAGTTCTTC.

CDR3 nucleotides: TGTGCCAGCAGCGGTACAAGCTATGGCTACACCTTC. Translated: CASSGTSYGYTF. The chain carries TRBV5-5 and TRBJ1-2; D call uncertain. V lost 4 bases and J lost 4, with 8 bases in between. The CDR3 contains 12 residues. Germline CDR1 reads SGHKS; CDR2 reads YYEKEE (reference sequence).

This CDR3 is CASSQKVLLAGVRADTQYF. CDR3 nucleotide sequence: TGTGCCAGCAGTCAGAAAGTCCTACTAGCGGGGGTGCGGGCAGATACGCAGTATTTT. The chain employs TRBV11-2 and TRBJ2-3; 11 nucleotides match TRBD2. Per the germline V gene, CDR1 is SGHAT and CDR2 is FQNNGV. Trimming removed 6 bases from V and 4 bases from J; junction bases left unmatched: 18. The CDR3 runs to 19 residues.

The table lists this clonotype with many counts. This chain's CDR3 is CGSQRGGLDEQFF. The CDR3 bases are TGCGGATCCCAGCGGGGGGGACTCGATGAGCAGTTCTTC. The rearrangement joins TRBV20-1 to TRBJ2-1; 10 positions match TRBD2. The CDR3 is 13 residues long. CDR1 is DFQATT, CDR2 SNEGSKA, per germline (reference sequence).

This clonotype has at least ten counts. The genes are TRBV30 and TRBJ1-1, with D maybe TRBD1 (6 bases). This CDR3 comprises 13 residues. Between the trimmed V and J ends, which lost 2 bases and 3 bases, there was a span of 10 bases. CDR1 GTSNPN and CDR2 SVGIG come from the germline V gene (reference sequence). The CDR3 loop is CAWSKGGDTEAFF. In nucleotides, the CDR3 is TGTGCCTGGAGTAAGGGGGGGGACACTGAAGCTTTCTTT.

The rearrangement links TRBV5-4 to TRBJ1-5; no clear D. The CDR3 spans 15 residues. The V gene lost 0 bases and the J gene lost 4 bases, with 11 bases spanning the gap. Germline V gives CDR1 SGHNT, CDR2 YYREEE (reference sequence). The CDR3 loop is CASSLVGTENQPQHF. As DNA, the CDR3 is TGTGCCAGCAGCTTGGTGGGAACCGAAAATCAGCCCCAGCATTTT.

This clonotype has only a few counts. CDR3: CASSSTAYEQYF. The CDR3 bases are TGTGCCAGCAGTTCGACGGCATACGAGCAGTACTTC. The chain uses TRBV25-1 and TRBJ2-7; D call uncertain. CDR3 length: 12 amino acids. V was trimmed by 5 bases and J by 4 bases, leaving 9 bases between them. Germline V gives CDR1 MGHDK, CDR2 SYGVNS.

This clonotype was detected only a few times. This chain joins TRBV2 and TRBJ2-5; 12 bases agree with TRBD2. The V segment lost 6 bases and the J segment 2 bases; nucleotides outside the gene matches: 7. This CDR3 has 16 amino acids. CDR1 is SNHLY, CDR2 FYNNEI, per germline. The CDR3 is CASRPLAGGIQETQYF. The CDR3, as DNA: TGTGCCAGCAGGCCTCTAGCGGGGGGGATTCAAGAGACCCAGTACTTC.

This clonotype was counted ten times or more. This chain joins TRBV12-3 or TRBV12-4 and TRBJ1-3; D remains ambiguous. V was shortened by 7 bases and J by 0 bases, with 7 bases between the two germline ends. This CDR3 contains 13 residues. The CDR3 nucleotides read TGTGCCAGCACTTTGCCCTCTGGAAACACCATATATTTT. This sequence encodes CASTLPSGNTIYF.

This clonotype was found a few times. The chain employs TRBV4-1 and TRBJ2-1; D gene unclear. CDR1 and CDR2 (germline): MGHRA, YSYEKL. This CDR3 is 16 amino acids long. Trimming pared 2 bases from V and 0 bases from J, leaving 11 bases between. CDR3 DNA: TGCGCCAGCAGCCAACTCGACTGGAGCTCCTACAATGAGCAGTTCTTC. Its translation is CASSQLDWSSYNEQFF.